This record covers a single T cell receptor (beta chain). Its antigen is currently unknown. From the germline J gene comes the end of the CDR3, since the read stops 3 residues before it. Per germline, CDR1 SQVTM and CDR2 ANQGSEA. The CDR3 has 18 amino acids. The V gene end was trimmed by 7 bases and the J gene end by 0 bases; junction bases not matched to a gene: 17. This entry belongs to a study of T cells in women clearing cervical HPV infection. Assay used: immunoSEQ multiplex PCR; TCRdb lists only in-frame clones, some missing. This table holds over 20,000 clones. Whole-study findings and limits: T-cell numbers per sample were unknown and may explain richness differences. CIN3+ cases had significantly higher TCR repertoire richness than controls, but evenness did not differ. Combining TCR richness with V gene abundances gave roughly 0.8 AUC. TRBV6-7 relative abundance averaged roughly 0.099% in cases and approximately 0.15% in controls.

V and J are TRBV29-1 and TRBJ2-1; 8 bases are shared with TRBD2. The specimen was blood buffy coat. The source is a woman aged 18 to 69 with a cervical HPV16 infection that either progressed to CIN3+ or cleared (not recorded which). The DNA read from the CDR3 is TGCAGCGCCGGGGGACTAGTGCTAGCCTCGAGCTCCTACAATGAG. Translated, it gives CSAGGLVLASSSYNE. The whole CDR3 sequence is CSAGGLVLASSSYNEQFF.